This T cell receptor (beta chain) appears in the sequencing data of a study of regulatory T cells in long-lasting Graves disease. This clonotype was seen more than once but under ten times. With iRepertoire HTBI primers and Arm-PCR of CDR3 regions, TCR beta libraries were built. MiXCR, run by TCRdb on the multiplex PCR reads, gives a single entry per CDR3 protein. This repertoire shows some 450,000 distinct CDR3 sequences, roughly a quarter found once; its top ten account for approximately 25%. V lost 2 bases to trimming and J lost 2 bases, with 13 bases between them. The CDR3 length is 15 residues. CDR1 LGHDT and CDR2 YNNKEL come from the germline V gene (reference sequence). The time point was: persistent/refractory GD, antithyroid drugs over 5 years with positive TRAb. Generation of the TCR library employed RNA extracted from PBMCs. Peripheral blood, Nine milliliters per patient, was collected in EDTA tubes.

The J gene is TRBJ2-7, the V gene TRBV3-1; no clear D. The TCR sequence derives from a female donor with Graves disease. Sequences were derived from peripheral blood mononuclear cells (PBMCs), sampled when the disease was refractory, from a patient treated with antithyroid drugs. The CDR3 DNA reads TGTGCCAGCAGCCAATCTAGAACTTCACCCTACGAGCAGTACTTC. Translation gives CASSQSRTSPYEQYF.